This T cell receptor beta chain is drawn from a study of blood T cell repertoires in COVID-19. J gave up 8 bases and V 8 bases, and 12 bases lay outside the gene matches. CDR3 size: 15 residues. Germline CDR1 is MNHEY and CDR2 is SMNVEV (reference sequence). Sequencing was performed with immunoSEQ multiplex PCR; in TCRdb, only in-frame clones are kept and a portion is missing. The data hold 110,000 to 150,000 clones, with approximately 88% observed a single time. Sequencing was done on a sample of peripheral blood. The chain joins TRBV27 to TRBJ2-1, with 10 positions matching TRBD2. The sequence came from a woman between 45 and 65 years old with acute or convalescent COVID-19. The CDR3 sequence: CASGAGTSVPHEQFF. CDR3 in DNA: TGTGCCAGCGGCGCCGGGACTAGCGTTCCCCATGAGCAGTTCTTC.